This T cell receptor beta chain was obtained from a study of blood T cell repertoires in COVID-19 (dated by TCRdb to the early 2020s). About the full investigation: Samples covering the acute and convalescent phases of COVID-19 were provided by collaborators in the United States, Italy and Spain. The material from the prospective study consisted of cDNA or gDNA derived from T cells, B-cell-depleted T cells, or PBMCs. Deeply sampled blood TCRbeta repertoires from subjects exposed to, actively infected with, or recovered from COVID-19 were included in the dataset. The repertoires were released in a freely available public database intended as a resource for research on the immune response to SARS-CoV-2. The samples were drawn from two sources: the first 160 participants of the ongoing ImmuneRACE study, and about 1,300 subjects contributed by 6 global collaborators. Sample metadata almost always included a de-identified subject ID, COVID-19 status, age in years and sex. Where available, HLA class I and class II types were obtained from metadata supplied by the sample provider rather than from assay-based typing.

TCRbeta CDR3 regions were amplified from genomic DNA by means of the immunoSEQ Assay, a bias-controlled multiplex PCR. The original pipeline was this. The number of nucleated cells in each sample was estimated from the amplification of reference gene primers within the assay. To quantify the absolute abundance of each unique TCRbeta CDR3 rearrangement, sequence reads were collapsed and filtered. For each sample, productive Simpson clonality was calculated as the square root of Simpson's diversity index across productive rearrangements. The immuneACCESS repertoire file appears here via TCRdb, limited to in-frame rearrangements. These files lack a portion of the clones; in checked studies, under half of the deficit traces to unresolved V genes, and the cause of the others is not known. D and trimming come from the DNA, and the V and J calls and clone size come from that table. Across this sample there are over 85,000 clones, with 91% seen only once. Around 2.3% of the sample is in the top ten clones.

Study-wide conclusions, independent of this receptor: The quantity of clinical and demographic metadata differed by source and by participant and was supplied without curation.

The collaborating institutions used their own protocols to collect whole blood in K2EDTA tubes. For TCRbeta analysis, collaborators shipped samples in one of three forms: frozen whole blood, isolated PBMCs, or DNA extracted from either of those sample types. For this clone: The antigen it binds to is not known. Base qualities are not recorded, but no much larger clone differs from it by a single base.

From the cysteine up to the phenylalanine, the CDR3 has a length of 13 residues. The entry retains the CDR3 DNA only, 39 bases that are in frame from base 1. Trimming at the junction amounts to 4 bases on V and 5 bases on J, and the germline ends lie 13 bases apart. The CDR1 and CDR2 encoded by the germline V gene are SGHRS and YFSETQ. The sample was peripheral blood. The sequence links TRBV5-1 to TRBJ2-7; the D gene is perhaps TRBD2, from 5 matching bases. The source is a human donor with active COVID-19. The donor label of this sample is uncertain. The CDR3 is CASSVRTLDEQYF. The sequenced DNA: TGCGCCAGCAGCGTCCGGACTCTAGACGAGCAGTACTTC.